The T cell receptor (beta chain) under discussion was sequenced for a study of shared clonotypes between healthy human individuals. Study-level results: Blood was the sole source, and tissue repertoires probably differ.

Splitting the CD4+ cells yielded a CD45RA+ naive subset and a CD45RA-negative memory subset. Sequencing was at deep level. Using immunoSEQ multiplex PCR, the repertoire was profiled, and TCRdb retains in-frame clones only, with some absent. The sample carries around 1.5 million clones, 95% to 99% recorded once. V was trimmed by 0 bases and J by 6 bases, leaving 5 bases between them. Germline V CDR1 and CDR2: SGDLS, YYNGEE. The CDR3 has 12 amino acids. As for this clone: Its antigen is not known. Other DNA sequences in the same sample also yield this CDR3.

The TCR was taken from a man aged 25 to 40 in good health. Material for sequencing was naive CD4+ T cells sorted from blood. Subset of the sample: CD45RA+ positively selected. This chain connects TRBV9 to TRBJ2-3; D unclear. The DNA of the CDR3 is TGTGCCAGCAGCGTAGATAGGGATACGCAGTATTTT. This sequence encodes CASSVDRDTQYF.